Below, one TCR beta chain is given with its context. No antigen is known for it. This sample is part of a study of pediatric ulcerative colitis. V lost 8 bases to trimming and J lost 10 bases, with 17 bases between them. This CDR3 comprises 13 residues. Germline lookup yields CDR1 SNHLY and CDR2 FYNNEI. General study results and limits: Two rectal clonotypes were found only in ulcerative colitis patients, all of them.

During colonoscopy, one to two rectal pinch biopsies were collected. Using immunoSEQ multiplex PCR, the repertoire was profiled, and TCRdb retains in-frame clones only, with some absent. The data contain 30,000 to 35,000 clones, about 81% of them seen just once; the ten biggest clones take up 0.8% to 1.1%. This TCR came from a boy between 10 and 17 years old with mild ulcerative colitis. Sequencing input: gut tissue. The chain couples TRBV2 to TRBJ1-4; no definite D call. The CDR3 DNA reads as TGTGCCAGCCTGGGTGGGGATTCTAGAAAACTGTTTTTT. It codes for CASLGGDSRKLFF.